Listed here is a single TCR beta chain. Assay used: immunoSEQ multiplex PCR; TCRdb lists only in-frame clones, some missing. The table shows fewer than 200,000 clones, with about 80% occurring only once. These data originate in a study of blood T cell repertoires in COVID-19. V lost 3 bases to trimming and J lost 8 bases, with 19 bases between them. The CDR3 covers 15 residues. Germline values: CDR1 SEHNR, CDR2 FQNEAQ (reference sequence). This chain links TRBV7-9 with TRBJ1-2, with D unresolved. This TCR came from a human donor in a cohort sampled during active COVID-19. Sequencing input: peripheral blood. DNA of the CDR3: TGTGCCAGCAGCTTGGGCCTGGTTGGCACTGGGGGCTACACCTTC. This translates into CASSLGLVGTGGYTF.